Each of the 25 T cell receptor beta chains below was sequenced from the same sample in a study of shared clonotypes between healthy human individuals. Assay: immunoSEQ multiplex PCR; the TCRdb copy retains only in-frame clones and omits some. Found here are roughly 1,600,000 clones, 98% of them singletons; the top ten hold approximately 0.4%. The specimen sequenced was naive CD4+ T cells sorted from blood. Subset specified: CD45RA+ positively selected. Every receptor here comes from a man aged 25 to 40 in good health.

The CDR3 DNA sequence: TGTGCCAGCAGTTTATTTCGGAGCAATCAGCCCCAGCATTTT. It is translated as CASSLFRSNQPQHF. This rearrangement joins TRBV27 to TRBJ1-5; the D is unclear. There are 14 residues in the CDR3. The germline V and J ends were trimmed by 1 base and 1 base, with 5 bases remaining between them. Germline loops: CDR1 MNHEY, CDR2 SMNVEV (reference sequence).

The gene calls are TRBV7-2 and TRBJ2-3, with D possibly TRBD2 on 5 matching bases. The CDR3 has 16 residues. The germline V and J ends were trimmed by 1 base and 4 bases, with 15 bases remaining between them. CDR1 and CDR2 from the germline V gene are SGHTA and FQGNSA. The CDR3 region is CASSLGAVSPPDTQYF. CDR3 in DNA: TGTGCCAGCAGCTTAGGAGCGGTCTCTCCCCCAGATACGCAGTATTTT.

The count of this clone is one. This chain uses TRBV7-2 with TRBJ2-7, with 9 bases lining up with TRBD2. Germline assignment: CDR1 SGHTA and CDR2 FQGNSA. This CDR3 has 14 residues. Trimming removed 6 bases from V and 7 bases from J; junction bases left unmatched: 10. This chain's CDR3 is CASRRASGMWEQYF. The CDR3, as DNA: TGTGCCAGCAGGAGGGCTAGCGGGATGTGGGAGCAGTACTTC. Full variable domain (rest looked up from reference TRBV7-2 and TRBJ2-7): GAGVSQSPSNKVTEKGKDVELRCDPISGHTALYWYRQSLGQGLEFLIYFQGNSAPDKSGLPSDRFSAERTGGSVSTLTIQRTQQEDSAVYLCASRRASGMWEQYFGPGTRLTVT.

This clone was counted between two and nine times. J is TRBJ1-5 and V is TRBV18; D uncertain. Deletions cut 2 bases from V and 2 bases from J, with 10 bases between. CDR1 is KGHSH, CDR2 LQKENI, per germline. This CDR3 is built from 15 residues. The CDR3 spells CASSPGLVGNQPQHF. The CDR3 DNA reads TGTGCCAGCTCACCAGGGTTGGTCGGCAATCAGCCCCAGCATTTT.

This rearrangement joins TRBV28 to TRBJ2-4; D is undetermined. The germline V gene has CDR1 MDHEN and CDR2 SYDVKM. The CDR3 length is 14 residues. The germline V and J ends were trimmed by 3 bases and 0 bases, with 6 bases remaining between them. DNA for the CDR3: TGTGCCAGCAGTTTCCGGGTAGCCAAAAACATTCAGTACTTC. Amino acids: CASSFRVAKNIQYF. Complete variable domain (other parts from reference TRBV28 and TRBJ2-4): DVKVTQSSRYLVKRTGEKVFLECVQDMDHENMFWYRQDPGLGLRLIYFSYDVKMKEKGDIPEGYSVSREKKERFSLILESASTNQTSMYLCASSFRVAKNIQYFGAGTRLSVL.

On this clone: This CDR3 is also generated by other DNA sequences in the sample. The chain has TRBV11-2 and TRBJ2-5; D is possibly TRBD2 (6 bases). The germline CDR1 and CDR2 sequences are SGHAT and FQNNGV. The CDR3 extends over 18 amino acids. V was cut by 5 bases and J by 4 bases, with 26 bases left in between. The CDR3 DNA reads as TGTGCCAGCAGCCATACTAGTGGGAGGTTCAGTATGGGAGAGACCCAGTACTTC. Protein: CASSHTSGRFSMGETQYF.

This sequence joins TRBV11-2 and TRBJ2-1, with D maybe TRBD1 (6 bases). Trimming left V 5 bases short and J 8 bases short, with 10 bases between. CDR1 SGHAT and CDR2 FQNNGV come from the germline V gene. The CDR3 has 12 amino acids. The CDR3 region has the DNA TGTGCCAGCAGCGGTGACAGGCATGAGCAGTTCTTC. Translated: CASSGDRHEQFF.

The chain links TRBV4-2 to TRBJ2-1, with 8 positions matching TRBD2. This CDR3 is built from 18 residues. CDR1 LGHNA and CDR2 YNFKEQ come from the germline V gene. V shed 2 bases and J 0 bases; nucleotides not matched to a gene: 9. This CDR3 reads CASSQRLGTSSSYNEQFF. CDR3 in DNA: TGTGCCAGCAGCCAACGCCTCGGGACTAGTAGCTCCTACAATGAGCAGTTCTTC.

The V and J genes are TRBV28 and TRBJ1-5, with TRBD1 as a possible D gene (6 bases). From germline, CDR1 is MDHEN and CDR2 SYDVKM. CDR3 length: 14 amino acids. V lost 8 bases and J lost 4, with 15 bases in between. The CDR3 region is CASWRDTVNQPQHF. CDR3 in DNA: TGTGCCAGCTGGAGGGACACCGTTAATCAGCCCCAGCATTTT.

The chain carries TRBV11-2 and TRBJ1-5, with D perhaps TRBD1 (6 bases). The length of the CDR3 is 13 residues. Germline V gene sequence: CDR1 SGHAT, CDR2 FQNNGV. Trimming removed 5 bases at V and 4 bases at J, with 9 bases between. The CDR3 DNA reads TGTGCCAGCAGCATTGGACAGAATCAGCCCCAGCATTTT. Encoded protein: CASSIGQNQPQHF.

This clone appeared a single time. V gene TRBV19 combines with J gene TRBJ2-5, with D maybe TRBD2 (5 bases). The germline V and J ends were trimmed by 5 bases and 3 bases, with 13 bases remaining between them. Germline-derived CDR1 and CDR2 are LNHDA and SQIVND (reference sequence). The CDR3 covers 14 residues. The DNA of the CDR3 is TGTGCCAGTAGTGTAGGAGGCGGTAAAGAGACCCAGTACTTC. Encoded protein: CASSVGGGKETQYF.

This clone was seen just once. The gene calls are TRBV18 and TRBJ2-3, with D hard to call. CDR3 length equals 14 residues. Germline CDR1 KGHSH, CDR2 LQKENI. V was trimmed by 1 base and J by 4 bases, leaving 9 bases between them. The DNA of the CDR3 is TGTGCCAGCTCACCACTTGGGGATTCAGATACGCAGTATTTT. Amino acids: CASSPLGDSDTQYF.

The sample holds one count of this clone. V gene TRBV6-1 combines with J gene TRBJ1-5; unclear D gene. Trimming left V 5 bases short and J 8 bases short, with 19 bases between. The V gene's germline CDR1 is MNHNS and CDR2 SASEGT. The CDR3 runs 15 residues. The CDR3 is CASSPRRRVVEPQHF. The CDR3 bases are TGTGCCAGCAGTCCTCGGAGGAGGGTGGTGGAGCCCCAGCATTTT.

This sequence joins TRBV5-1 and TRBJ2-7; D gene uncertain. The CDR3 extends over 15 amino acids. Germline CDR1 reads SGHRS; CDR2 reads YFSETQ. V shed 4 bases and J shed 6 bases, with 20 bases lying between them. Here the CDR3 DNA reads TGCGCCAGCAGCCCTAATCCCTTCTCCGGGCCCGAGCAGTACTTC. It is translated as CASSPNPFSGPEQYF.

This clone has just one count. The rearrangement links TRBV6-5 to TRBJ1-2; D is possibly TRBD1 (5 bases). With 5 bases removed from V and 3 bases from J, the gap between germline ends came to 13 bases. The germline gives CDR1 MNHEY, CDR2 SVGAGI. The CDR3 extends over 14 amino acids. CDR3 sequence: CASSRMTADYGYTF. In DNA form, the CDR3 reads TGTGCCAGCAGTCGTATGACAGCCGACTATGGCTACACCTTC.

The chain is built from TRBV27 and TRBJ1-1; possible D gene TRBD1, 6 bases. The V end lost 2 bases, the J end lost 0 bases, and 16 bases lay between the germline ends. This CDR3 is built from 17 residues. The germline V gene encodes CDR1 MNHEY and CDR2 SMNVEV (reference sequence). The chain's CDR3 is CASSLRVRGAVNTEAFF. The CDR3 bases are TGTGCCAGCAGTTTAAGAGTAAGGGGGGCGGTGAACACTGAAGCTTTCTTT.

The rearrangement joins TRBV2 to TRBJ1-2; D not certain. V dropped 11 bases and J dropped 2 bases, with 12 bases sitting between them. CDR3 length equals 12 residues. Looked up from germline, CDR1 is SNHLY and CDR2 is FYNNEI. The CDR3 DNA reads as TGTGCCTGTTCCGGTAGCAACTATGGCTACACCTTC. It codes for CACSGSNYGYTF.

The V and J genes are TRBV19 and TRBJ2-5; D unresolved. There are 13 residues in the CDR3. Germline V gene lookup returns CDR1 LNHDA and CDR2 SQIVND (reference sequence). V was pared by 1 base and J by 7 bases, with 10 bases between. The DNA for the CDR3 is TGTGCCAGTAGTATAGCTCTATTAGGGACCCAGTACTTC. This gives the protein CASSIALLGTQYF.

About this clone itself: The identical CDR3 is also encoded by other nucleotide sequences in the sample. The chain carries TRBV11-2 and TRBJ2-7, with 9 bases identical to TRBD2. Germline CDR1 SGHAT, CDR2 FQNNGV. CDR3 length: 14 amino acids. V shed 4 bases and J 2 bases; nucleotides not matched to a gene: 3. CDR3 protein: CASSSSSGTYEQYF. DNA for the CDR3: TGTGCCAGCAGCTCATCTAGCGGGACCTACGAGCAGTACTTC.

The V call is TRBV14, the J call TRBJ2-3, with D perhaps TRBD1 or TRBD2 (5 bases each). Germline lookup yields CDR1 SGHDN and CDR2 FVKESK. The CDR3 runs 17 residues. V was trimmed by 2 bases and J by 6 bases, leaving 21 bases between them. CDR3 DNA: TGTGCCAGCAGCCAAAGAATAGTCCGGGACCCCCCGGATACGCAGTATTTT. Translating gives CASSQRIVRDPPDTQYF.

The chain links TRBV19 to TRBJ2-3; TRBD2 agrees at 8 bases. The V segment lost 8 bases and the J segment 0 bases; nucleotides outside the gene matches: 4. CDR3 size: 14 residues. Looked up from germline, CDR1 is LNHDA and CDR2 is SQIVND (reference sequence). CDR3 loop: CASRRLASTDTQYF. CDR3 nucleotides: TGTGCCAGTCGACGACTAGCGAGCACAGATACGCAGTATTTT. The full variable domain, completed using reference TRBV19 and TRBJ2-3, is DGGITQSPKYLFRKEGQNVTLSCEQNLNHDAMYWYRQDPGQGLRLIYYSQIVNDFQKGDIAEGYSVSREKKESFPLTVTSAQKNPTAFYLCASRRLASTDTQYFGPGTRLTVL.

This sequence joins TRBV10-3 and TRBJ2-1, with D possibly called TRBD1 or TRBD2 (5 bases each). Trimming cost V 6 bases and J 3 bases, with 15 bases left between them. This CDR3 is built from 15 residues. From germline, CDR1 is ENHRY and CDR2 SYGVKD. CDR3 bases: TGTGCCATCAGCGGACGGGACCCTGTCTACAATGAGCAGTTCTTC. This encodes CAISGRDPVYNEQFF.

V gene TRBV27 combines with J gene TRBJ2-7; 14 positions agree with TRBD2. CDR1 is MNHEY and CDR2 is SMNVEV in the germline V gene (reference sequence). There are 18 residues in the CDR3. Trimming cost V 10 bases and J 7 bases; bases outside gene matches: 21. In DNA, the CDR3 is TGTGCCACTCAGCGATTCGGACTAGCGGGAGGTGTGGAGAGGGAGCAGTACTTC. It specifies CATQRFGLAGGVEREQYF.

This chain connects TRBV5-1 to TRBJ1-5, with a tentative D call TRBD1 (6 bases). CDR1 SGHRS and CDR2 YFSETQ come from the germline V gene. This CDR3 comprises 14 residues. V shed 4 bases and J shed 7 bases, with 15 bases lying between them. CDR3 sequence: CASSEQGHGQPQHF. The CDR3 nucleotides are TGCGCCAGCAGCGAACAGGGTCACGGGCAGCCCCAGCATTTT.

The chain links TRBV28 to TRBJ1-5; D gene unclear. V shed 6 bases and J shed 4 bases, with 10 bases lying between them. CDR1 and CDR2 from the germline V gene are MDHEN and SYDVKM. This CDR3 is 13 amino acids long. CDR3 sequence: CASRGGLNQPQHF. As DNA, the CDR3 is TGTGCCAGCAGGGGTGGATTAAATCAGCCCCAGCATTTT.